This T cell receptor beta chain was sequenced during a study of blood T cell repertoires in COVID-19. Study-level background: PBMCs, B-cell-depleted T cells, or T cells were the source of the cDNA or gDNA that made up the material.

Germline V gene sequence: CDR1 SEHNR, CDR2 FQNEAQ (reference sequence). The length of the CDR3 is 14 residues. V was clipped by 5 bases and J by 3 bases; unmatched bases: 4. Original methodology: Reference gene primers were amplified, and this amplification served to estimate nucleated cell counts. Assay used: immunoSEQ multiplex PCR; TCRdb lists only in-frame clones, some missing. V and J calls and clone size follow that table, whereas D and trimming were derived from the DNA. The data contain about 440,000 clones, about 90% of them singletons. This clone was recorded once. Cohorts were determined from participant-reported clinical history.

This receptor was taken from a woman aged 18 to 35 with acute COVID-19. Sequencing was carried out using PBMCs or T cells enriched from blood (not recorded which). The chain employs TRBV7-9 and TRBJ1-1; 9 bases are a match to TRBD1. The CDR3 region is CASSRRDRDTEAFF. The CDR3 DNA reads TGTGCCAGCAGCCGCCGGGACAGGGACACTGAAGCTTTCTTT.